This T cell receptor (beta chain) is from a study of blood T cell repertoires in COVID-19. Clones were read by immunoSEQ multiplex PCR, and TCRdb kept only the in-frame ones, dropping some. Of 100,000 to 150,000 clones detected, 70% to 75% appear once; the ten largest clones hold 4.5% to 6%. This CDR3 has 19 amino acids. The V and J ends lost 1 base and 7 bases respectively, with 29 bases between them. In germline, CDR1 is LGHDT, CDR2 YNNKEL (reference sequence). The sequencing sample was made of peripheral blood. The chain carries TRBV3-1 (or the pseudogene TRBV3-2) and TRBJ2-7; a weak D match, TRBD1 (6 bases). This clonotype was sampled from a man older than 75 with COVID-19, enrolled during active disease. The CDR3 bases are TGTGCCAGCAGCCAAGTCGGCAATCCGGGACATACCATCGCGCGGGAGCAGTACTTC. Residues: CASSQVGNPGHTIAREQYF.